This TCR beta chain derives from a study of beta chain features in type 1 diabetes. General study results and limits: The study found moderately but significantly shorter TCRB CDR3s in all four CD4+ subsets of Type 1 diabetes patients. In comparison with healthy donors, patients had naive, central memory and Treg TCRB repertoires that appeared more similar.

The sequenced template was cDNA made from the entire isolated RNA. Only in-frame clones appear in the TCRdb table, and some are missing; sequencing was by immunoSEQ multiplex PCR. The repertoire consists of some 370,000 clones, with around 10% occurring once and the leading ten covering around 0.66%. This clone has more than one count but fewer than ten. What it recognizes is unknown. With 9 bases clipped from V and 3 bases from J, the junction kept 11 bases outside the gene matches. Germline CDR1 SNHLY, CDR2 FYNNEI. The CDR3 covers 16 residues. The authors took one heparinised blood draw, averaging approximately 110 mL, from each donor.

The sequenced material came from central memory CD4+ T cells from blood. V gene TRBV2 combines with J gene TRBJ2-2; TRBD2 matches at 9 bases. The TCR originated in a man aged 25 to 40 with type 1 diabetes. CDR3 sequence (DNA): TGTGCCAGTTTAGACCGGACTAGCGAATACACCGGGGAGCTGTTTTTT. This sequence encodes CASLDRTSEYTGELFF.